A single sample is the source of the 21 T cell receptor beta chains below, sequenced in a study of blood T cell repertoires in COVID-19. Clones were read by immunoSEQ multiplex PCR, and TCRdb kept only the in-frame ones, dropping some. The sample holds about 120,000 clones, about four fifths seen once. Input material: peripheral blood. The receptors come from a human donor in a cohort sampled during active COVID-19.

This clone appeared a single time. The chain joins TRBV28 to TRBJ2-5, with 8 nucleotides matching TRBD1. The J segment lost 6 bases and the V segment lost 5 bases, leaving 11 bases of the junction unmatched. Germline CDR1 is MDHEN and CDR2 is SYDVKM. The length of the CDR3 is 15 residues. CDR3 DNA: TGTGCCAGCAGTCTACACGGACAGGGTGGGCAGACCCAGTACTTC. Residues: CASSLHGQGGQTQYF.

The CDR3 bases are TGCAGTGCTAGTGGTACAGGAGCCTTCTATGGCTACACCTTC. Translation: CSASGTGAFYGYTF. The chain couples TRBV20-1 to TRBJ1-2, with D possibly matching TRBD1 (5 bases). Deletions cut 3 bases from V and 4 bases from J, with 15 bases between. The CDR3 spans 14 residues. CDR1 is DFQATT and CDR2 is SNEGSKA in the germline V gene (reference sequence).

The chain couples TRBV4-3 to TRBJ2-1, with D possibly TRBD2 on 6 matching bases. The CDR3 has 15 amino acids. Trimming removed 3 bases from V and 2 bases from J, with 11 bases in between. Germline CDR1 and CDR2: LGHNA and YSLEER. CDR3 sequence reads: CASSQLAMAYNEQFF. As DNA, the CDR3 is TGCGCCAGCAGCCAGCTAGCGATGGCCTACAATGAGCAGTTCTTC.

The chain carries TRBV7-6 and TRBJ2-1, with TRBD2 matching over 13 bases. The germline V gene has CDR1 SGHVS and CDR2 FNYEAQ. CDR3 length equals 19 residues. The junction had 12 bases not matched to a gene; V was cut back by 5 bases and J by 2 bases. CDR3 residues: CASSPRGQTSGGAYNEQFF. The CDR3, as DNA: TGTGCCAGCAGCCCCCGCGGGCAAACTAGCGGGGGGGCCTACAATGAGCAGTTCTTC.

At least ten counts were recorded for this clone. This chain links TRBV19 with TRBJ1-5; D is uncertain. The CDR3 has 16 residues. Germline values: CDR1 LNHDA, CDR2 SQIVND (reference sequence). Trimming removed 8 bases from V and 3 bases from J, with 20 bases in between. The DNA for the CDR3 is TGTGCCAGTGTTTCCTCATCCAGGAAACTCAATCAGCCCCAGCATTTT. Translated, it gives CASVSSSRKLNQPQHF.

The rearrangement uses TRBV2 and TRBJ2-1; TRBD1 matches at 9 bases. V lost 6 bases to trimming and J lost 4 bases; unmatched junction nucleotides: 4. The germline V gene encodes CDR1 SNHLY and CDR2 FYNNEI. The CDR3 is made up of 14 amino acids. The CDR3 coding sequence is TGTGCCAGCAGCCCCGGGACAGGGTACAATGAGCAGTTCTTC. Residues: CASSPGTGYNEQFF.

This sequence joins TRBV28 and TRBJ2-1, with a weak D call TRBD2 (7 bases). The CDR3 is 16 residues long. Germline lookup yields CDR1 MDHEN and CDR2 SYDVKM. V was pared by 4 bases and J by 0 bases, with 13 bases between. CDR3 DNA sequence: TGTGCCAGCAGTTCGATCGGGGGGCTCTCCTACAATGAGCAGTTCTTC. This codes for CASSSIGGLSYNEQFF.

This clone was seen only a few times. The J gene is TRBJ2-1, the V gene TRBV18; 7 nucleotides agree with TRBD1. J lost 7 bases, V lost 2 bases, and 5 bases had no gene match. The CDR3 is 14 residues long. Germline lookup yields CDR1 KGHSH and CDR2 LQKENI. The CDR3 coding sequence is TGTGCCAGCTCACCAGGACAGGAGGCGAATGAGCAGTTCTTC. Its translation: CASSPGQEANEQFF.

The chain combines TRBV11-2 with TRBJ2-7, with D unclear. The germline V gene encodes CDR1 SGHAT and CDR2 FQNNGV. Trimming took 5 bases from V and 4 from J, leaving 6 bases between them. This CDR3 contains 11 residues. CDR3 coding DNA: TGTGCCAGCAGCACCACTTACGAGCAGTACTTC. Its protein is CASSTTYEQYF.

The genes are TRBV18 and TRBJ1-2; the D is unclear. CDR1 KGHSH and CDR2 LQKENI come from the germline V gene. V lost 6 bases and J 7 bases, leaving 18 bases between the germline ends. The CDR3 extends over 14 amino acids. This chain's CDR3 is CASSTTRVELGYTF. CDR3 DNA: TGTGCCAGCTCCACCACCCGGGTAGAACTTGGCTACACCTTC.

This chain links TRBV7-9 with TRBJ1-4; TRBD1 matches 12 bases. V gave up 5 bases and J gave up 5 bases; unmatched junction bases: 12. This CDR3 is 18 amino acids long. Germline loops: CDR1 SEHNR, CDR2 FQNEAQ (reference sequence). DNA for the CDR3: TGTGCCAGCAGCACCGGGACAGGGGGCGCTCTGACGAATGAAAAACTGTTTTTT. Its protein is CASSTGTGGALTNEKLFF.

The chain is built from TRBV9 and TRBJ1-2; 9 nucleotides agree with TRBD1. The CDR3 totals 16 residues. With V trimmed by 0 bases and J by 8 bases, 11 bases remained unmatched. Germline CDR1 reads SGDLS; CDR2 reads YYNGEE. The CDR3 DNA reads TGTGCCAGCAGCGTAGAGGCTCCCACAGGGGGCAAAGGCTACACCTTC. Its protein product is CASSVEAPTGGKGYTF. The whole variable domain, filled in from reference TRBV9 and TRBJ1-2, reads DSGVTQTPKHLITATGQRVTLRCSPRSGDLSVYWYQQSLDQGLQFLIQYYNGEERAKGNILERFSAQQFPDLHSELNLSSLELGDSALYFCASSVEAPTGGKGYTFGSGTRLTVV.

This clone has just a few counts. The V and J genes are TRBV3-1 (or the pseudogene TRBV3-2) and TRBJ1-2, with D uncertain. Germline CDR1 LGHDT, CDR2 YNNKEL (reference sequence). V lost 0 bases and J lost 4, with 12 bases in between. The CDR3 loop spans 15 amino acids. The chain's CDR3 is CASSQDSSAGYGYTF. DNA of the CDR3: TGTGCCAGCAGCCAAGATAGTTCGGCGGGCTATGGCTACACCTTC.

This clone showed up just a few times. The rearrangement uses TRBV11-2 and TRBJ1-3; 7 bases are shared with TRBD1. CDR1 SGHAT and CDR2 FQNNGV come from the germline V gene. This CDR3 has 14 amino acids. The V gene end was trimmed by 1 base and the J gene end by 6 bases; junction bases not matched to a gene: 3. The CDR3 nucleotides read TGTGCCAGCAGCTTAGGAGGGGGCGAAAACACCATATATTTT. It translates to CASSLGGGENTIYF.

The gene calls are TRBV3-1 (or the pseudogene TRBV3-2) and TRBJ1-3; no clear D. Trimming pared 0 bases from V and 2 bases from J, leaving 11 bases between. The CDR3 covers 16 residues. The germline V gene has CDR1 LGHDT and CDR2 YNNKEL (reference sequence). The CDR3 sequence is CASSQDSGTPGNTIYF. The CDR3 coding sequence is TGTGCCAGCAGCCAAGATTCGGGAACCCCTGGAAACACCATATATTTT.

CDR3 residues: CASSRTLAVDDTGELFF. For the CDR3, the DNA is TGTGCCAGCAGCCGGACCCTAGCGGTCGATGATACCGGGGAGCTGTTTTTT. The rearrangement joins TRBV7-6 to TRBJ2-2, with 7 bases that match TRBD2. Germline V gene data show CDR1 as SGHVS and CDR2 as FNYEAQ. V was clipped by 5 bases and J by 5 bases; unmatched bases: 14. CDR3 length: 17 amino acids.

The chain carries TRBV15 and TRBJ2-7; no clear D. Germline V gene data show CDR1 as LNHNV and CDR2 as YYDKDF (reference sequence). V shed 3 bases and J shed 0 bases, with 12 bases lying between them. The CDR3 runs 15 residues. CDR3 region: CATSSPQATSYEQYF. For the CDR3, the DNA is TGTGCCACCAGCAGCCCGCAGGCCACCTCCTACGAGCAGTACTTC.

The gene calls are TRBV11-2 and TRBJ2-5; 11 bases are a match to TRBD2. The ends lost 6 bases at V and 5 bases at J; junction bases unmatched: 5. Germline V gene lookup returns CDR1 SGHAT and CDR2 FQNNGV. This CDR3 spans 14 amino acids. CDR3 sequence reads: CASSLAGGLETQYF. CDR3 DNA sequence: TGTGCCAGCAGTCTAGCGGGGGGCCTGGAGACCCAGTACTTC.

The chain recombines TRBV4-3 with TRBJ1-1; D not certain. Germline CDR1 is LGHNA and CDR2 is YSLEER. Between the trimmed V and J ends, which lost 4 bases and 3 bases, there was a span of 15 bases. CDR3 length: 15 residues. The CDR3 bases are TGCGCCAGCAGCCCTGGGTGGCAGGTCGACACTGAAGCTTTCTTT. Translating gives CASSPGWQVDTEAFF.

CDR3 sequence: CAIKTGGTGDTGELFF. In nucleotides, the CDR3 is TGTGCCATCAAAACAGGAGGGACAGGGGACACCGGGGAGCTGTTTTTT. The genes are TRBV10-3 and TRBJ2-2; 10 positions agree with TRBD1. Trimming took 7 bases from V and 3 from J; bases not matched to a gene: 8. Germline lookup yields CDR1 ENHRY and CDR2 SYGVKD. There are 16 residues in the CDR3.

This chain uses TRBV3-1 (or the pseudogene TRBV3-2) with TRBJ1-4; no reliable D call. Germline V gives CDR1 LGHDT, CDR2 YNNKEL (reference sequence). Trimming took off 1 base at V and 3 bases at J, with 6 bases between the two ends. This CDR3 spans 14 amino acids. CDR3 loop: CASSQVASNEKLFF. DNA for the CDR3: TGTGCCAGCAGCCAAGTAGCCTCTAATGAAAAACTGTTTTTT.